This T cell receptor beta chain emerged from a study of T cell responses to AZD1222 COVID-19 vaccine. On this clone itself: Its antigen is still unknown.

The method was immunoSEQ multiplex PCR; TCRdb's version includes in-frame clones alone and lacks a portion of them. The sample includes 150,000 to 200,000 clones, under 95% of them seen just once. Study findings and constraints: Only a handful of AZD1222 recipients, roughly six in all, had baseline seropositivity.

CDR1 and CDR2 (germline): KGHDR, SFDVKD. The V end was cut by 2 bases, the J end by 0 bases, with 13 bases between. This CDR3 contains 16 residues. The sample consisted of peripheral blood, taken 28 days after the second AZD1222 dose. This clonotype was obtained from an adult who received the AZD1222 COVID-19 vaccine. The chain uses TRBV24-1 and TRBJ2-7; tentative D call: TRBD1 (8 bases). The CDR3 DNA is TGTGCCACCAGTGATTCAGGGGGCGGGAGCTCCTACGAGCAGTACTTC. Protein sequence: CATSDSGGGSSYEQYF.